One sample yielded the 25 T cell receptor beta chains listed below, sequenced in a study of blood T cell repertoires in COVID-19. Profiling relied on immunoSEQ multiplex PCR, and the TCRdb table lists in-frame clones only, not all of them. The sample yields 95,000 to 150,000 clones, approximately 81% seen once. Sequenced input: peripheral blood. The origin of the receptors is a man in his 60s with acute or convalescent COVID-19.

This chain connects TRBV6-5 to TRBJ2-1; TRBD2 agrees at 7 bases. The CDR3 loop spans 13 amino acids. CDR1 is MNHEY and CDR2 is SVGAGI in the germline V gene. V was pared by 7 bases and J by 9 bases, with 9 bases of the junction left unmatched. CDR3 amino acids: CASKAGVGTEQFF. CDR3 sequence (DNA): TGTGCCAGCAAGGCGGGAGTCGGGACTGAGCAGTTCTTC.

This rearrangement joins TRBV3-1 (or the pseudogene TRBV3-2) to TRBJ1-1, with a weak D call TRBD1 (5 bases). The CDR3 loop spans 16 amino acids. Germline V gives CDR1 LGHDT, CDR2 YNNKEL (reference sequence). V was trimmed by 4 bases and J by 5 bases, leaving 20 bases between them. CDR3 protein: CASSPRDSGIGTEAFF. Here the CDR3 DNA reads TGTGCCAGCAGCCCTCGGGACTCGGGCATTGGGACTGAAGCTTTCTTT.

The J gene is TRBJ2-1, the V gene TRBV24-1; 11 bases match TRBD2. The trim removed 4 bases at V and 0 bases at J, leaving 7 bases unmatched. Germline CDR1 KGHDR, CDR2 SFDVKD. The CDR3 is 18 amino acids. CDR3 sequence reads: CATSDWTSGPSSYNEQFF. The CDR3, as DNA: TGTGCCACCAGTGACTGGACTAGCGGGCCGAGCTCCTACAATGAGCAGTTCTTC.

The chain combines TRBV7-2 with TRBJ2-7; D remains ambiguous. Germline-derived CDR1 and CDR2 are SGHTA and FQGNSA. V dropped 5 bases and J dropped 6 bases, with 14 bases sitting between them. This CDR3 comprises 13 residues. CDR3: CASSLSLPSEQYF. CDR3 DNA sequence: TGTGCCAGCAGCCTCTCACTGCCGTCCGAGCAGTACTTC. Using reference TRBV7-2 and TRBJ2-7 for the parts outside the CDR3, the full variable domain is GAGVSQSPSNKVTEKGKDVELRCDPISGHTALYWYRQSLGQGLEFLIYFQGNSAPDKSGLPSDRFSAERTGGSVSTLTIQRTQQEDSAVYLCASSLSLPSEQYFGPGTRLTVT.

V gene TRBV5-1 combines with J gene TRBJ1-1; D not resolved. CDR1 and CDR2 (germline): SGHRS, YFSETQ. This CDR3 spans 14 amino acids. Trimming stripped 4 bases from V and 0 bases from J, with 10 bases between. The CDR3 sequence: CASSVSTVNTEAFF. As DNA, the CDR3 is TGCGCCAGCAGCGTAAGTACAGTGAACACTGAAGCTTTCTTT.

V usage is TRBV27 and J usage is TRBJ1-1; no firm D call. CDR3 length equals 13 residues. Germline CDR1 and CDR2: MNHEY and SMNVEV (reference sequence). The ends were cut back, 6 bases at V and 4 bases at J, with 12 bases in the middle. CDR3 sequence: CASRNVGSTEAFF. The CDR3 coding sequence is TGTGCCAGCAGAAACGTCGGGTCCACTGAAGCTTTCTTT.

The chain joins TRBV4-1 to TRBJ2-1; 7 bases agree with TRBD2. Trimming cost V 7 bases and J 5 bases; bases outside gene matches: 11. CDR1 MGHRA and CDR2 YSYEKL come from the germline V gene. The CDR3 spans 15 residues. CDR3 residues: CASNHRGLENNEQFF. As DNA, the CDR3 is TGCGCCAGCAACCATCGCGGACTAGAGAACAATGAGCAGTTCTTC.

V and J are TRBV19 and TRBJ2-2, with TRBD2 as a possible D gene (6 bases). Trimming took 5 bases from V and 5 from J, leaving 15 bases between them. In germline, CDR1 is LNHDA, CDR2 SQIVND (reference sequence). This CDR3 spans 15 amino acids. CDR3 region: CASSRGNPGTGELFF. The CDR3 nucleotides read TGTGCCAGTAGTCGGGGGAACCCGGGTACCGGGGAGCTGTTTTTT. Filled out from reference TRBV19 and TRBJ2-2, the complete variable domain reads DGGITQSPKYLFRKEGQNVTLSCEQNLNHDAMYWYRQDPGQGLRLIYYSQIVNDFQKGDIAEGYSVSREKKESFPLTVTSAQKNPTAFYLCASSRGNPGTGELFFGEGSRLTVL.

The J gene is TRBJ1-2, the V gene TRBV5-4; D perhaps matches TRBD1 (5 bases). The CDR3 consists of 15 residues. Per germline, CDR1 SGHNT and CDR2 YYREEE (reference sequence). V shed 0 bases and J shed 7 bases, with 16 bases lying between them. The CDR3 DNA follows: TGTGCCAGCAGCTTGGAGGGGCCAAGGTCGGGTGGCTACACCTTC. Protein sequence: CASSLEGPRSGGYTF. Looking up the rest from reference TRBV5-4 and TRBJ1-2 gives the full variable domain: ETGVTQSPTHLIKTRGQQVTLRCSSQSGHNTVSWYQQALGQGPQFIFQYYREEENGRGNFPPRFSGLQFPNYSSELNVNALELDDSALYLCASSLEGPRSGGYTFGSGTRLTVV.

Here the CDR3 reads CASSPDRARTDTQYF. DNA for the CDR3: TGCGCCAGCAGCCCGGACAGGGCACGGACAGATACGCAGTATTTT. This chain connects TRBV5-1 to TRBJ2-3, with 8 bases identical to TRBD1. The CDR3 is 15 residues long. CDR1 and CDR2 from the germline V gene are SGHRS and YFSETQ. V gave up 4 bases and J gave up 3 bases; unmatched junction bases: 7.

V and J are TRBV6-2 or TRBV6-3 and TRBJ1-1; no clear D. Germline V gives CDR1 MNHEY, CDR2 SVGEGT. The ends were cut back, 0 bases at V and 1 base at J, with 9 bases in the middle. The CDR3 covers 15 residues. The CDR3 coding sequence is TGTGCCAGCAGTTACTCGACTTCTAAGAACACTGAAGCTTTCTTT. Residues: CASSYSTSKNTEAFF.

The chain combines TRBV9 with TRBJ1-1; weak D call: TRBD1 (6 bases). V lost 3 bases and J 1 base, leaving 13 bases between the germline ends. Germline assignment: CDR1 SGDLS and CDR2 YYNGEE. CDR3 size: 15 residues. CDR3 amino acids: CASSGSTGPNTEAFF. CDR3 nucleotides: TGTGCCAGCAGCGGATCGACAGGCCCGAACACTGAAGCTTTCTTT.

This chain joins TRBV29-1 and TRBJ1-2; TRBD1 matches 8 bases. Germline V gene sequence: CDR1 SQVTM, CDR2 ANQGSEA. The trim removed 6 bases at V and 3 bases at J, leaving 6 bases unmatched. The CDR3 contains 13 residues. In nucleotides, the CDR3 is TGCAGCGTAAGGACAGGGAGGGACTATGGCTACACCTTC. It encodes CSVRTGRDYGYTF.

The chain recombines TRBV30 with TRBJ2-1; a weak D match, TRBD2 (6 bases). Between the trimmed V and J ends, which lost 7 bases and 10 bases, there was a span of 8 bases. This CDR3 is 9 amino acids long. Looked up from germline, CDR1 is GTSNPN and CDR2 is SVGIG (reference sequence). The CDR3, as DNA: TGTGCCTTTGGACTAGAGCAGTTCTTC. It codes for CAFGLEQFF.

This sequence joins TRBV7-9 and TRBJ2-7, with unresolved D. V dropped 8 bases and J dropped 4 bases, with 15 bases sitting between them. The germline V gene has CDR1 SEHNR and CDR2 FQNEAQ (reference sequence). CDR3 length equals 13 residues. The CDR3 nucleotides read TGTGCCAGCCGGGTCGGTAGCCGGTACGAGCAGTACTTC. Translated, it gives CASRVGSRYEQYF.

The chain couples TRBV10-1 to TRBJ2-1, with TRBD2 matching over 7 bases. The CDR3 is 16 amino acids. The V gene's germline CDR1 is WNHNN and CDR2 SYGVQD (reference sequence). Trimming took 6 bases from V and 6 from J; bases not matched to a gene: 14. The CDR3 is CASSTSQHIAGNEQFF. The CDR3 DNA follows: TGCGCCAGCAGCACCTCCCAACACATAGCGGGCAATGAGCAGTTCTTC.

The rearrangement joins TRBV11-3 to TRBJ1-2; D call uncertain. CDR3 length: 14 amino acids. Trimming removed 4 bases at V and 6 bases at J, with 15 bases between. Germline V lookup: CDR1 SGHNT, CDR2 YENEEA. The CDR3 DNA is TGTGCCAGCAGCTCGCCCCCAGGCTTCGATGGCTACACCTTC. Translation gives CASSSPPGFDGYTF.

The CDR3 coding sequence is TGTGCCAGCAGTTACAGGGGTAGATATGGCTACACCTTC. This codes for CASSYRGRYGYTF. This chain uses TRBV27 with TRBJ1-2; 7 bases match TRBD1. This CDR3 comprises 13 residues. J gave up 5 bases and V 4 bases, and 4 bases lay outside the gene matches. In germline, CDR1 is MNHEY, CDR2 SMNVEV (reference sequence).

The genes are TRBV3-1 (or the pseudogene TRBV3-2) and TRBJ2-7; D unclear. The CDR3 extends over 11 amino acids. CDR1 is LGHDT, CDR2 YNNKEL, per germline (reference sequence). The V end was cut by 4 bases, the J end by 3 bases, with 4 bases between. Written as DNA, the CDR3 is TGTGCCAGCAGCCCCGGCTACGAGCAGTACTTC. It is translated as CASSPGYEQYF.

This clone was counted at least ten times. This sequence joins TRBV11-2 and TRBJ2-3; 8 bases match TRBD2. The V and J ends lost 5 bases and 1 base, in that order; junction bases with no gene match: 14. Germline V gene sequence: CDR1 SGHAT, CDR2 FQNNGV. The CDR3 runs to 18 residues. The CDR3 sequence is CASSPGGAGVGGTDTQYF. The CDR3 DNA follows: TGTGCCAGCAGCCCCGGGGGAGCGGGAGTTGGGGGCACAGATACGCAGTATTTT.

The V and J genes are TRBV2 and TRBJ1-2; 9 bases agree with TRBD1. The CDR3 is 15 residues long. Germline trimming cut 4 bases from V and 4 bases from J; bases unmatched to any gene: 7. The germline V gene encodes CDR1 SNHLY and CDR2 FYNNEI. The CDR3 nucleotides read TGTGCCAGCAGTGCGGAACCGGGACAGGGCTATGGCTACACCTTC. It is translated as CASSAEPGQGYGYTF.

As regards this clone: A read error may produce the germline difference seen at one junction end. The gene calls are TRBV6-1 and TRBJ1-2, with D perhaps TRBD1 (6 bases). The CDR3 is 15 amino acids. CDR1 MNHNS and CDR2 SASEGT come from the germline V gene. DNA for the CDR3: TGTGCCAGCAGTGACATTGGACAGCGGACCTATGGCTACATCTTC. This sequence encodes CASSDIGQRTYGYIF.

The genes are TRBV3-1 (or the pseudogene TRBV3-2) and TRBJ2-5; possibly TRBD1 for D (7 bases). The CDR3 sequence is 14 residues long. Germline CDR1 and CDR2: LGHDT and YNNKEL (reference sequence). The V end lost 3 bases, the J end lost 4 bases, and 12 bases lay between the germline ends. In nucleotides, the CDR3 is TGTGCCAGCAGCCAGACCAGGGGGGTAGAGACCCAGTACTTC. Encoded protein: CASSQTRGVETQYF.

The chain couples TRBV27 to TRBJ1-5; 7 bases are shared with TRBD1. The length of the CDR3 is 15 residues. The junction had 5 bases not matched to a gene; V was cut back by 6 bases and J by 0 bases. Per germline, CDR1 MNHEY and CDR2 SMNVEV (reference sequence). Here the CDR3 DNA reads TGTGCCAGCAGGAGACAGGGTTATAGCAATCAGCCCCAGCATTTT. Protein sequence: CASRRQGYSNQPQHF.

This chain joins TRBV12-5 and TRBJ1-5; D may be TRBD1 (5 bases). The CDR3 loop spans 14 amino acids. The germline gives CDR1 LGHNT, CDR2 FRNRAP. Deletions cut 4 bases from V and 4 bases from J, with 11 bases between. The CDR3 reads CASGSDSPNQPQHF. The CDR3 region has the DNA TGTGCTAGTGGTTCCGACAGCCCAAATCAGCCCCAGCATTTT.